This T cell receptor beta chain was observed in a study of cytomegalovirus exposure and HLA in healthy donors. The wider study: Of all 400 or so donors who were genotyped, roughly 81% belonged to the Caucasian-associated ancestry cluster.

The PCR made use of 60 Vbeta and 13 Jbeta primers. TCRdb keeps only in-frame clones here, not all; method: immunoSEQ multiplex PCR. The sample yields 85,000 to 120,000 clones, around four fifths seen once. The V segment lost 3 bases and the J segment 4 bases; nucleotides outside the gene matches: 3. The CDR3 sequence is 15 residues long. Per the germline V gene, CDR1 is LNHDA and CDR2 is SQIVND (reference sequence). This chain links TRBV19 with TRBJ2-6; 7 nucleotides match TRBD1. The receptor was isolated from a man between 35 and 55 years old in good health and CMV-seronegative. Sequencing was carried out using PBMCs. CDR3 coding DNA: TGTGCCAGTAGTATGACAGGGACCGGGGCCAACGTCCTGACTTTC. Its protein product is CASSMTGTGANVLTF.